Sequencing of this T cell receptor beta chain was carried out in a study of blood T cell repertoires in COVID-19. Seattle researchers signed up patients amid active infection and tracked them longitudinally. Study processing details: The authors estimated nucleated cell counts from reference gene primer amplification. Sequenced by immunoSEQ multiplex PCR; TCRdb stores in-frame clones only, minus some. Clonal size and the V and J genes are those of that table, whereas D and trimming came from the DNA. The sample yields a few hundred thousand clones, approximately 86% seen once. This clone has a single count. The germline gives CDR1 SGDLS, CDR2 YYNGEE. The length of the CDR3 is 14 residues. The V end lost 6 bases, the J end lost 2 bases, and 14 bases lay between the germline ends.

This clonotype was sampled from a human donor with COVID-19, enrolled during active disease. The donor label of this sample is uncertain. The sequenced sample consisted of peripheral blood. The chain uses TRBV9 and TRBJ1-2, with no clear D. The CDR3 loop reads CASIPTRRNYGYTF. Written as DNA, the CDR3 is TGTGCCAGCATACCGACACGACGGAACTATGGCTACACCTTC. Variable domain in full (rest from reference TRBV9 and TRBJ1-2): DSGVTQTPKHLITATGQRVTLRCSPRSGDLSVYWYQQSLDQGLQFLIQYYNGEERAKGNILERFSAQQFPDLHSELNLSSLELGDSALYFCASIPTRRNYGYTFGSGTRLTVV.